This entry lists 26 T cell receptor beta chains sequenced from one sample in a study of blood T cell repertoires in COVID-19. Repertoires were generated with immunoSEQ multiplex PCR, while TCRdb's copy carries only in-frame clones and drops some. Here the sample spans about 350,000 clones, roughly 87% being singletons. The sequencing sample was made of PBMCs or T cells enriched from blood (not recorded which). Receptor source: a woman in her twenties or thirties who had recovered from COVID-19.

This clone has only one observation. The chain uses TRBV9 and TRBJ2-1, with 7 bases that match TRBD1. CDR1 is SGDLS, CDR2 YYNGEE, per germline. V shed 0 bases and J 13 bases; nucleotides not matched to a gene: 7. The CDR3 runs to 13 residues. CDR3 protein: CASSVGTGSSQFF. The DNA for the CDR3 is TGTGCCAGCAGCGTAGGGACAGGATCTTCCCAGTTCTTC. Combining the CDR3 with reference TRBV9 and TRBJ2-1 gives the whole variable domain DSGVTQTPKHLITATGQRVTLRCSPRSGDLSVYWYQQSLDQGLQFLIQYYNGEERAKGNILERFSAQQFPDLHSELNLSSLELGDSALYFCASSVGTGSSQFFGPGTRLTVL.

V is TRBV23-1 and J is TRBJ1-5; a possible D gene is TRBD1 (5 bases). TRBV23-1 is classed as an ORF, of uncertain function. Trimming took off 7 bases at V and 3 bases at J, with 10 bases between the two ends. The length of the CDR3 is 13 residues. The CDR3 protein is CASIARANQPQHF. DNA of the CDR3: TGCGCCAGCATAGCCAGGGCCAATCAGCCCCAGCATTTT.

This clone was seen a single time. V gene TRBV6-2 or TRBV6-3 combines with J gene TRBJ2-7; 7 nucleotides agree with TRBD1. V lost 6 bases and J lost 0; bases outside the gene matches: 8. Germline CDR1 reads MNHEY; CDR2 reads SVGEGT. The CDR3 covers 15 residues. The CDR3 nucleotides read TGTGCCAGCAGCCGCGGACAGGCGAGCTCCTACGAGCAGTACTTC. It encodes CASSRGQASSYEQYF.

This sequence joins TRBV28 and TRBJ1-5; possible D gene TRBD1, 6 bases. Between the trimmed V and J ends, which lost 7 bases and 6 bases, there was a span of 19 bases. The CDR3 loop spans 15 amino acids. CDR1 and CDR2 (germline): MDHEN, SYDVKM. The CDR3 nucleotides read TGTGCCAGCATCCCCCCCGGGGGGGGCTCTCAGCCCCAGCATTTT. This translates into CASIPPGGGSQPQHF.

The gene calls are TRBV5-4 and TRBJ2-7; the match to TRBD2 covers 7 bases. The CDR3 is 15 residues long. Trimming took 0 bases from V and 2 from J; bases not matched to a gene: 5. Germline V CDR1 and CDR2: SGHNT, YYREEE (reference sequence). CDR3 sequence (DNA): TGTGCCAGCAGCTTGGCCGGGGGGTCGCCCTACGAGCAGTACTTC. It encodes CASSLAGGSPYEQYF.

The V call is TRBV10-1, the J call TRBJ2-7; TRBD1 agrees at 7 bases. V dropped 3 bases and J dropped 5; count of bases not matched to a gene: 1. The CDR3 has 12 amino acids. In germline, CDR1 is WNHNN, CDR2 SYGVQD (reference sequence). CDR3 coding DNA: TGCGCCAGCAGTGAACAGGGGAACGAGCAGTACTTC. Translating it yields CASSEQGNEQYF.

CDR3 DNA sequence: TGTGCCAGCAGCCAGGGATCTGGGGCCAACGTCCTGACTTTC. Amino acid sequence: CASSQGSGANVLTF. The chain carries TRBV7-9 and TRBJ2-6; possible D gene TRBD1, 5 bases. Germline loops: CDR1 SEHNR, CDR2 FQNEAQ (reference sequence). V was shortened by 5 bases and J by 1 base, with 6 bases between the two germline ends. The CDR3 runs to 14 residues. The complete variable domain, with remaining parts taken from reference TRBV7-9 and TRBJ2-6, reads DTGVSQNPRHKITKRGQNVTFRCDPISEHNRLYWYRQTLGQGPEFLTYFQNEAQLEKSRLLSDRFSAERPKGSFSTLEIQRTEQGDSAMYLCASSQGSGANVLTFGAGSRLTVL.

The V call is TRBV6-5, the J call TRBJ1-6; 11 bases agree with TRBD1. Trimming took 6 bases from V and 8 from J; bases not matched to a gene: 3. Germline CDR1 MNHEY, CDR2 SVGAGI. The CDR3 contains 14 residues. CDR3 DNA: TGTGCCAGCAGAACGGACAGGGGGCATTCACCCCTCCACTTT. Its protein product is CASRTDRGHSPLHF.

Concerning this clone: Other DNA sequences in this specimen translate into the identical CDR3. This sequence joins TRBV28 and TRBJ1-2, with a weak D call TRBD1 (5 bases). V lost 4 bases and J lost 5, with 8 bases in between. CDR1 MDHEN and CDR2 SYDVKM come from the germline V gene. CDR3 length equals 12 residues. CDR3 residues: CASSSQVYGYTF. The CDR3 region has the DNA TGTGCCAGCAGTTCACAGGTTTATGGCTACACCTTC.

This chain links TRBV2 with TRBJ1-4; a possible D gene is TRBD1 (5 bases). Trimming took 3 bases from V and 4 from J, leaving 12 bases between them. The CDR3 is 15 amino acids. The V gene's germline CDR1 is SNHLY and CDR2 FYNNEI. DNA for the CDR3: TGTGCCAGCAGTGACCGGACAACCGGTAATGAAAAACTGTTTTTT. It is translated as CASSDRTTGNEKLFF.

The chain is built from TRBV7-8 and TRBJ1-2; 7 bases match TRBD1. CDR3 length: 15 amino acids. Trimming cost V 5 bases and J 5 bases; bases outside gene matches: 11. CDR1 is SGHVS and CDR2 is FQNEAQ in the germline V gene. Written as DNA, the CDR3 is TGTGCCAGCAGCCTCAGACAGGGCGGAGGGTATGGCTACACCTTC. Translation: CASSLRQGGGYGYTF.

This CDR3 is CASSQAPTGFYEQFF. Here the CDR3 DNA reads TGTGCCAGCAGCCAAGCCCCGACAGGGTTCTATGAGCAGTTCTTC. V and J are TRBV14 and TRBJ2-1; the match to TRBD1 covers 7 bases. J was trimmed by 8 bases and V by 1 base; bases with no gene match: 8. Germline CDR1 is SGHDN and CDR2 is FVKESK. The CDR3 loop spans 15 amino acids.

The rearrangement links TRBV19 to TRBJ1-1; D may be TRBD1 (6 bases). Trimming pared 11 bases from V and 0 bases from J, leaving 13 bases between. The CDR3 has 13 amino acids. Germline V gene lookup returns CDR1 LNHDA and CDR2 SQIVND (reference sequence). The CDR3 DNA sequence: TGTGCCCCCGCGGGGGCATTGAACACTGAAGCTTTCTTT. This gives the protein CAPAGALNTEAFF.

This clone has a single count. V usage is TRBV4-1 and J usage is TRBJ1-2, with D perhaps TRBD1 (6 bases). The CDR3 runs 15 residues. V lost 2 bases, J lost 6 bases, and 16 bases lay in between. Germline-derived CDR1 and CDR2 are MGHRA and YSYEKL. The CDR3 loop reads CASSQRSRGFDGYTF. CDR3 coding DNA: TGCGCCAGCAGCCAACGATCCAGGGGATTTGATGGCTACACCTTC.

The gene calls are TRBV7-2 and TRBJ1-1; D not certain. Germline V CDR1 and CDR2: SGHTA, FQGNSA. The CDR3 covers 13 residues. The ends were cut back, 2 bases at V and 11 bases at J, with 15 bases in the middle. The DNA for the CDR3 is TGTGCCAGCAGCTTACAGATGGCAGGCCGGGCTTTCTTT. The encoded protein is CASSLQMAGRAFF.

The CDR3 sequence: CAWDTGGSYNEQFF. The CDR3 DNA is TGTGCCTGGGATACAGGGGGATCCTACAATGAGCAGTTCTTC. V is TRBV30 and J is TRBJ2-1; 8 nucleotides align to TRBD1. The germline CDR1 and CDR2 sequences are GTSNPN and SVGIG (reference sequence). J was trimmed by 1 base and V by 5 bases; bases with no gene match: 4. The CDR3 is 14 residues long.

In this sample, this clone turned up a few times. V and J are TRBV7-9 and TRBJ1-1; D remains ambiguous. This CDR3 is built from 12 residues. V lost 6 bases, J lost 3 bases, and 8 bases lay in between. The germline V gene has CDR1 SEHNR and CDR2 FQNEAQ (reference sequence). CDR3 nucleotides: TGTGCCAGCAGGGAGGTTTACACTGAAGCTTTCTTT. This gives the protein CASREVYTEAFF.

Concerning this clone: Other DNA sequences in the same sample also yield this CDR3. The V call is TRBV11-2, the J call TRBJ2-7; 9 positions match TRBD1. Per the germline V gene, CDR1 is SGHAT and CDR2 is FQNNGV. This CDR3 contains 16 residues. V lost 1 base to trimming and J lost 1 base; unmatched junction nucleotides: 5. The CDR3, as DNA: TGTGCCAGCAGCTTAGTGGGGACAGGGTATTCCTACGAGCAGTACTTC. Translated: CASSLVGTGYSYEQYF.

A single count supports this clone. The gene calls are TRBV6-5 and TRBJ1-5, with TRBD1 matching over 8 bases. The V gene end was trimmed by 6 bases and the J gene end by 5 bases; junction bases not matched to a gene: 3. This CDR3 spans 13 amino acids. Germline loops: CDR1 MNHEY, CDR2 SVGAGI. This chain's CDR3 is CASRTGVDQPQHF. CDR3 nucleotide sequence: TGTGCCAGCAGGACAGGGGTCGATCAGCCCCAGCATTTT.

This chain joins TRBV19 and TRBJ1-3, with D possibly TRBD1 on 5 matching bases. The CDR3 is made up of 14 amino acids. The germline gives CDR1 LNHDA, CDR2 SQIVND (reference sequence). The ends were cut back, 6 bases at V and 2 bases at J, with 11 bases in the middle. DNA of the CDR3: TGTGCCAGTAGCCGTACAGGTCCTGGAAACACCATATATTTT. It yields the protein CASSRTGPGNTIYF.

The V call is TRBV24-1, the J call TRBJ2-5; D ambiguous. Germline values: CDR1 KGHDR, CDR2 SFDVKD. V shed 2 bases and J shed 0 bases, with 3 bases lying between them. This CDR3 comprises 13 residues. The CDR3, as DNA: TGTGCCACCAGTGATTATAACCAAGAGACCCAGTACTTC. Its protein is CATSDYNQETQYF.

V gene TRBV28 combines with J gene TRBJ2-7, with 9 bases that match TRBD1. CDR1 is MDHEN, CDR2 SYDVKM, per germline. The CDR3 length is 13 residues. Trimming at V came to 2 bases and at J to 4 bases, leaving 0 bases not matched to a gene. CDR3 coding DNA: TGTGCCAGCAGTTTAGGGACAGGGTACGAGCAGTACTTC. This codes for CASSLGTGYEQYF.

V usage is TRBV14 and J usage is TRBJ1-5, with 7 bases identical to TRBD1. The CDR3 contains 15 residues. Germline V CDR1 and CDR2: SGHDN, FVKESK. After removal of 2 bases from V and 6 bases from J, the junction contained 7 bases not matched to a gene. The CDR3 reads CASSQRQGERQPQHF. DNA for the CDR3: TGTGCCAGCAGCCAACGGCAGGGGGAGCGTCAGCCCCAGCATTTT.

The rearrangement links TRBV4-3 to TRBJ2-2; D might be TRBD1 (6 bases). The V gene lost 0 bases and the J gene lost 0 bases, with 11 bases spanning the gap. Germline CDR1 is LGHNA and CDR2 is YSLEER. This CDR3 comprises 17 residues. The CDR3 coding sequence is TGCGCCAGCAGCCAAGACGCGACAGGAACGAACACCGGGGAGCTGTTTTTT. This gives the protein CASSQDATGTNTGELFF.

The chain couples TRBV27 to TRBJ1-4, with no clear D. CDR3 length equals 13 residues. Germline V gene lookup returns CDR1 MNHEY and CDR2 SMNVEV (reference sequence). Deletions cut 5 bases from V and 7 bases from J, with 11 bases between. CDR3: CASSQRSVEKLFF. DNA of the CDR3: TGTGCCAGCAGTCAGCGATCCGTTGAAAAACTGTTTTTT.

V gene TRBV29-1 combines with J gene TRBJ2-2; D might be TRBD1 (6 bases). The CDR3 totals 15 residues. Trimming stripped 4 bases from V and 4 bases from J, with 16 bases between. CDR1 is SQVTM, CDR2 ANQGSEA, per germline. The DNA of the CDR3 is TGCAGCGTTGGGCAGGGGACGATGGGCACCGGGGAGCTGTTTTTT. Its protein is CSVGQGTMGTGELFF.